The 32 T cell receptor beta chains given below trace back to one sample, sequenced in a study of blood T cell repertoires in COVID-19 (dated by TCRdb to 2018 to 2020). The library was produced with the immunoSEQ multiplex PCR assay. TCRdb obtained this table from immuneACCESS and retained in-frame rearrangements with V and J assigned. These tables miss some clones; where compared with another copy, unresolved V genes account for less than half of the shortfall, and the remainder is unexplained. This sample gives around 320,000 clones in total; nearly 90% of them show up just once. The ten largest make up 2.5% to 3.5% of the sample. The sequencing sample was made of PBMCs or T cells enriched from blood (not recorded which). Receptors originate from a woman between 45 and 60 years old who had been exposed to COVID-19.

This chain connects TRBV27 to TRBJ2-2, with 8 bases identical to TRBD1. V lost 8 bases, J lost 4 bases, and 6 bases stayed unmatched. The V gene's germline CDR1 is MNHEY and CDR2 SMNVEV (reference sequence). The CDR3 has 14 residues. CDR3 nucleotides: TGTGCCAGCTCCGAGACAGGGGTCACCGGGGAGCTGTTTTTT. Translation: CASSETGVTGELFF.

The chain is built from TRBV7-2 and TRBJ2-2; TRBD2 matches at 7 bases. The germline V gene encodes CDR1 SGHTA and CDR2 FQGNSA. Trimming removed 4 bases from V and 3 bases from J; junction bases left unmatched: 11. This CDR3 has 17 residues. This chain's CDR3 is CASSSYGLADYTGELFF. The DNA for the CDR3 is TGTGCCAGCAGCTCCTATGGTCTAGCGGATTACACCGGGGAGCTGTTTTTT. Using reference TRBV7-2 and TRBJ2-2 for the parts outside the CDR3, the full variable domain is GAGVSQSPSNKVTEKGKDVELRCDPISGHTALYWYRQSLGQGLEFLIYFQGNSAPDKSGLPSDRFSAERTGGSVSTLTIQRTQQEDSAVYLCASSSYGLADYTGELFFGEGSRLTVL.

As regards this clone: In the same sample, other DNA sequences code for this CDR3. In DNA form, the CDR3 reads TGTGCCAGCAGCCCCCGGGGGTCTGGAAACACCATATATTTT. Translated, it gives CASSPRGSGNTIYF. The rearrangement uses TRBV3-1 (or the pseudogene TRBV3-2) and TRBJ1-3; maybe TRBD1 (5 bases). Looked up from germline, CDR1 is LGHDT and CDR2 is YNNKEL (reference sequence). V lost 4 bases, J lost 1 base, and 8 bases lay in between. This CDR3 region has 14 residues.

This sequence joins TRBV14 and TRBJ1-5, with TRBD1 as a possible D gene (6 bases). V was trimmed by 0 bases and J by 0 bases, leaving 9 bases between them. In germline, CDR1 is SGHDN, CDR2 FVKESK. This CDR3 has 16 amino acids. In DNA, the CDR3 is TGTGCCAGCAGCCAAGAGGGACACCCTAGCAATCAGCCCCAGCATTTT. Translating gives CASSQEGHPSNQPQHF.

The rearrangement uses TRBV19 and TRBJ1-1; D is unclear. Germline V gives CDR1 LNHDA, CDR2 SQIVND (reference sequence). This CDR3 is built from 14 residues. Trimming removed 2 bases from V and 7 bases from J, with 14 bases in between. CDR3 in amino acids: CASSIITAPYEAFF. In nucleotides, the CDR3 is TGTGCCAGTAGTATAATAACAGCTCCTTATGAAGCTTTCTTT.

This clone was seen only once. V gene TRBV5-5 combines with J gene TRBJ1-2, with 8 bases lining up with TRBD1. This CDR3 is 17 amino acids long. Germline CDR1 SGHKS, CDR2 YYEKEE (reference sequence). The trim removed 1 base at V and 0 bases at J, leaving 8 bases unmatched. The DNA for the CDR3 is TGTGCCAGCAGCTTGTATTTCGGGACAGGAACTAACTATGGCTACACCTTC. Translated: CASSLYFGTGTNYGYTF.

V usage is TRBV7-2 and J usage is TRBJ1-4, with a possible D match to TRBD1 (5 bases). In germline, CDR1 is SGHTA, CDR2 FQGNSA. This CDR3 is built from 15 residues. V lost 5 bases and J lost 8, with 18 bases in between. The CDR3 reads CASSPVDSGKEKLFF. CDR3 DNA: TGTGCCAGCAGCCCGGTTGACAGTGGGAAAGAAAAACTGTTTTTT.

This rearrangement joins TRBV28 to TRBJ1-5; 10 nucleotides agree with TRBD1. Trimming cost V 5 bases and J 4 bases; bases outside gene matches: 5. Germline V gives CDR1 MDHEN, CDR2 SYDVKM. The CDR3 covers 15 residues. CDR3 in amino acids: CASSIPGQGNQPQHF. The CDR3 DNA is TGTGCCAGCAGTATCCCGGGACAGGGGAATCAGCCCCAGCATTTT.

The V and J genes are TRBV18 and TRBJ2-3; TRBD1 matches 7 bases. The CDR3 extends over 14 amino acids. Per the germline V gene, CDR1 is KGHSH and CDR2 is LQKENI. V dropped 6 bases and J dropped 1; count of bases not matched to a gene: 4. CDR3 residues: CASSSGTGTDTQYF. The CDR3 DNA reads TGTGCCAGCTCCTCAGGGACAGGCACAGATACGCAGTATTTT.

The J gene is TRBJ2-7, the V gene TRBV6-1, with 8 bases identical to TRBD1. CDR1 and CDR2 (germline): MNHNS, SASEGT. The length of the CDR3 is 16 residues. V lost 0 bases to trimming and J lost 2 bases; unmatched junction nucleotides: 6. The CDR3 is CASSEAGTGVPYEQYF. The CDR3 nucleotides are TGTGCCAGCAGTGAAGCCGGGACAGGAGTCCCCTACGAGCAGTACTTC.

CDR3: CATSIPTRQETQYF. For the CDR3, the DNA is TGTGCCACCAGCATTCCGACTAGGCAAGAGACCCAGTACTTC. This sequence joins TRBV15 and TRBJ2-5; tentatively, D is TRBD2 (6 bases). The germline gives CDR1 LNHNV, CDR2 YYDKDF (reference sequence). V lost 4 bases to trimming and J lost 2 bases, with 11 bases between them. This CDR3 is 14 amino acids long.

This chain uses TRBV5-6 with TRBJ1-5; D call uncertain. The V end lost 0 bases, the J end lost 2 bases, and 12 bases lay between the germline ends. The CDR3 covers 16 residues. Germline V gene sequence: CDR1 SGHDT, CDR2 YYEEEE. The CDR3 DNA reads TGTGCCAGCAGCTTGGCCGGGGTTGGTGGCAATCAGCCCCAGCATTTT. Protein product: CASSLAGVGGNQPQHF.

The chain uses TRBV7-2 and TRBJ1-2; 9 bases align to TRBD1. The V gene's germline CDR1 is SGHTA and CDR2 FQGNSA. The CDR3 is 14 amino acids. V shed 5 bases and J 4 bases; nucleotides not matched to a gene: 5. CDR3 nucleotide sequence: TGTGCCAGCAGCCCCGACAGGGGGAGCTATGGCTACACCTTC. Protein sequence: CASSPDRGSYGYTF. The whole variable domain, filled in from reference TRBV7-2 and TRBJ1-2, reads GAGVSQSPSNKVTEKGKDVELRCDPISGHTALYWYRQSLGQGLEFLIYFQGNSAPDKSGLPSDRFSAERTGGSVSTLTIQRTQQEDSAVYLCASSPDRGSYGYTFGSGTRLTVV.

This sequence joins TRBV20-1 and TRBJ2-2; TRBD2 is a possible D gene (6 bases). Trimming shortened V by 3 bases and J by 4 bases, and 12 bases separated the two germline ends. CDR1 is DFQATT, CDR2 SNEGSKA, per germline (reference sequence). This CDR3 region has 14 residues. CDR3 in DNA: TGCAGTGCTAGTTTTCCGGAGGGCACCGGGGAGCTGTTTTTT. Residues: CSASFPEGTGELFF.

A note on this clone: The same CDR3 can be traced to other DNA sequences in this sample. The CDR3 loop is CASSLAQGTNYGYTF. The DNA of the CDR3 is TGCGCCAGCAGCTTGGCTCAGGGAACTAACTATGGCTACACCTTC. The chain has TRBV5-1 and TRBJ1-2; possibly TRBD1 for D (5 bases). CDR1 and CDR2 from the germline V gene are SGHRS and YFSETQ. Trimming stripped 0 bases from V and 0 bases from J, with 9 bases between. This CDR3 contains 15 residues.

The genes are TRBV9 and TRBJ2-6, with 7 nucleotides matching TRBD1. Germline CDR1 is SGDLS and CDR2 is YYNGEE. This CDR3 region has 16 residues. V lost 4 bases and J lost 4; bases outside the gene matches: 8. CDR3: CASSTRQGTGANVLTF. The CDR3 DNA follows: TGTGCCAGCAGCACGCGACAGGGTACGGGGGCCAACGTCCTGACTTTC.

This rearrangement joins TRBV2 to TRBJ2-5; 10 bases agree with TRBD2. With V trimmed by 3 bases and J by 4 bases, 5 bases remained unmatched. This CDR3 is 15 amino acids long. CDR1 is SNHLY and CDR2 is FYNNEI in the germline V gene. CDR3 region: CASSDSGGAGETQYF. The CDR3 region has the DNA TGTGCCAGCAGTGACAGCGGGGGGGCTGGAGAGACCCAGTACTTC.

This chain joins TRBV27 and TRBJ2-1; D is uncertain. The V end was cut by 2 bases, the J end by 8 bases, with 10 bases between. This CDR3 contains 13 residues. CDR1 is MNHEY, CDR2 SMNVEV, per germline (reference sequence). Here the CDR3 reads CASSLNRHDEQFF. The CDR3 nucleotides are TGTGCCAGCAGTTTAAACCGACACGATGAGCAGTTCTTC.

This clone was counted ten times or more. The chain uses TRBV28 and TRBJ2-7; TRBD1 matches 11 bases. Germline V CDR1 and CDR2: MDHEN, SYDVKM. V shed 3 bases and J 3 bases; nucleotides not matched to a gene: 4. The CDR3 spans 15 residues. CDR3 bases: TGTGCCAGCAGTTTTGGACAGGGGGCTTTCTACGAGCAGTACTTC. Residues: CASSFGQGAFYEQYF.

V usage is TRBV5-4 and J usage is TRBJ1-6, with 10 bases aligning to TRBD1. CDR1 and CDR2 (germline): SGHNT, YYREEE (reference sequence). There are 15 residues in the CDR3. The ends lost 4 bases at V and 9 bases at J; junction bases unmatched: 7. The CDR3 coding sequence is TGTGCCAGCAGCGTAGGGACAGGGGTAGCTTCACCCCTCCACTTT. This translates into CASSVGTGVASPLHF.

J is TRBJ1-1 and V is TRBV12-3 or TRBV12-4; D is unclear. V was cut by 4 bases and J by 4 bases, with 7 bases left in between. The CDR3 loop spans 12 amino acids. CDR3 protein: CASSWASTEAFF. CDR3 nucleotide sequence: TGTGCCAGCAGTTGGGCCTCCACTGAAGCTTTCTTT.

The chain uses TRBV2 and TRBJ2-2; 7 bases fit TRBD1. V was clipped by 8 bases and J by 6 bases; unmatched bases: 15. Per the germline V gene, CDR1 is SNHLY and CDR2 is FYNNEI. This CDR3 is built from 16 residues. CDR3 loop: CASGPHGQDRAGELFF. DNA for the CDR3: TGTGCCAGCGGGCCCCATGGACAGGATAGGGCCGGGGAGCTGTTTTTT.

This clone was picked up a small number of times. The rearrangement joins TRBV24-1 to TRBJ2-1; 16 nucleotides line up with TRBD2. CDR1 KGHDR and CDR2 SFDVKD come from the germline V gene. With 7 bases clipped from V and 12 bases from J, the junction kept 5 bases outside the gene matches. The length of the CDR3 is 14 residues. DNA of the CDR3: TGTGCCACCAGGGGACTAGCGGGGGGGCGTAGGCAGTTCTTC. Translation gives CATRGLAGGRRQFF.

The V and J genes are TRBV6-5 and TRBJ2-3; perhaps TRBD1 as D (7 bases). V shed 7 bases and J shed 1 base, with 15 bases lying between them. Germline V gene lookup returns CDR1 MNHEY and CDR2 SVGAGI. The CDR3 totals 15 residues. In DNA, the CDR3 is TGTGCCAGCATGGAGGGGGCATTGGGCACAGATACGCAGTATTTT. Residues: CASMEGALGTDTQYF.

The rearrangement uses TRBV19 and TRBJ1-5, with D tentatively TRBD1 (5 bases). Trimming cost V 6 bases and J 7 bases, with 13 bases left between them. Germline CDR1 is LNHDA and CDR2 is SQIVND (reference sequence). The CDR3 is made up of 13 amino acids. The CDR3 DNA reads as TGTGCCAGTAGAAACAGGATGGACCAGCCCCAGCATTTT. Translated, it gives CASRNRMDQPQHF.

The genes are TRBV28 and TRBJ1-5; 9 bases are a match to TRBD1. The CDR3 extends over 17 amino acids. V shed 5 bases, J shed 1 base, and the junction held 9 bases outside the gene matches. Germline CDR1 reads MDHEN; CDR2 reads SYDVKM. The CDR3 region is CASSPPGQGLSNQPQHF. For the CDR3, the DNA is TGTGCCAGCAGTCCCCCTGGACAGGGGTTGAGCAATCAGCCCCAGCATTTT. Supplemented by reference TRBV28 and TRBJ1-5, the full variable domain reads DVKVTQSSRYLVKRTGEKVFLECVQDMDHENMFWYRQDPGLGLRLIYFSYDVKMKEKGDIPEGYSVSREKKERFSLILESASTNQTSMYLCASSPPGQGLSNQPQHFGDGTRLSIL.

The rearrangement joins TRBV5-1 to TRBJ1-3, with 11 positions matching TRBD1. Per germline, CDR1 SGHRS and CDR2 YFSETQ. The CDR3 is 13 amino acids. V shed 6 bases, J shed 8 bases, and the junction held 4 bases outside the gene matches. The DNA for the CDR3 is TGCGCCAGCAACAGGGACAGGGGGGACACCATATATTTT. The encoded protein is CASNRDRGDTIYF.

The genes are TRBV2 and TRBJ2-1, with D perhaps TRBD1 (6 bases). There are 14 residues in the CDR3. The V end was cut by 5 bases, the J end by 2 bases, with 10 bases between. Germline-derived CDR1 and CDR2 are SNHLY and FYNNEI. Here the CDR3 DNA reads TGTGCCAGCAGTAGGACAGTAACCTACAATGAGCAGTTCTTC. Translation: CASSRTVTYNEQFF. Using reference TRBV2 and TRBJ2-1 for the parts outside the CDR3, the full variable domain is EPEVTQTPSHQVTQMGQEVILRCVPISNHLYFYWYRQILGQKVEFLVSFYNNEISEKSEIFDDQFSVERPDGSNFTLKIRSTKLEDSAMYFCASSRTVTYNEQFFGPGTRLTVL.

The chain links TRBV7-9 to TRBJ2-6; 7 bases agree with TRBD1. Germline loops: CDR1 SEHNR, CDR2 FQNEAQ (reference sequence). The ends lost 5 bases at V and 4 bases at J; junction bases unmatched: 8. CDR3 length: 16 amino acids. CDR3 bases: TGTGCCAGCAGCGGGAACAGGGGAGAAGGGGCCAACGTCCTGACTTTC. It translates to CASSGNRGEGANVLTF.

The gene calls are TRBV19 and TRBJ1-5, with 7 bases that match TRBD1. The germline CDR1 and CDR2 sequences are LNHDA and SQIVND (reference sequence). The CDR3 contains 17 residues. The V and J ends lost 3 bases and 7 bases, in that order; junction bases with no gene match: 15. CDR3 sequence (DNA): TGTGCCAGTAGTATTGACCCAGGGGGAGTTTTACGACAGCCCCAGCATTTT. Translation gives CASSIDPGGVLRQPQHF.

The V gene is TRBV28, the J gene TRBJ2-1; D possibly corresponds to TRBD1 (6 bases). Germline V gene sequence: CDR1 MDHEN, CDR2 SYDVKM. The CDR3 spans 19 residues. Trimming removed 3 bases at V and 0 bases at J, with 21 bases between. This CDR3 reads CASSFPLSGTISSYNEQFF. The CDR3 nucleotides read TGTGCCAGCAGTTTCCCGCTTTCCGGGACAATAAGCTCCTACAATGAGCAGTTCTTC.

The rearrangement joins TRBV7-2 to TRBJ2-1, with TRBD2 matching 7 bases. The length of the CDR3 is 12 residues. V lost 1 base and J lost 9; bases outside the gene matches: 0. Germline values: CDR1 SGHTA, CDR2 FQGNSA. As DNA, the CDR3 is TGTGCCAGCAGCTTAGGGGAGGGTGAGCAGTTCTTC. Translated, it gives CASSLGEGEQFF.